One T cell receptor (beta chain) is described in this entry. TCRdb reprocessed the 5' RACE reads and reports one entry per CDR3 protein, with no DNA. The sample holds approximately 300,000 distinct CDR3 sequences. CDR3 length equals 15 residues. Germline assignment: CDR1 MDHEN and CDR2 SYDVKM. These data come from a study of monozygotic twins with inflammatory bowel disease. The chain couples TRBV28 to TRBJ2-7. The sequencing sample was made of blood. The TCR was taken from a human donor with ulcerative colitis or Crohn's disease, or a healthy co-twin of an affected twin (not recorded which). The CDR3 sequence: CASSSPGYDSYEQYF.